This TCR beta chain was found in a study of post-analysis software for immune sequencing data. Study in general: As for disease course, relapsing-remitting, secondary progressive and progressive-relapsing multiple sclerosis were all included.

Study conclusions and caveats: In patients, TRBV5-6, TRBV5-1 and TRBV20-1 belonged to four or five TRBV segments found more frequently than in controls.

This clonotype has only a few counts. Its specificity is not known. Germline CDR1 and CDR2: SEHNR and FQNEAQ (reference sequence). The CDR3 extends over 15 amino acids. The ends were cut back, 5 bases at V and 5 bases at J, with 18 bases in the middle. Unique molecular identifiers featured in each of the TCR beta cDNA libraries. T cells, roughly 0.9 to 11 million of them, yielded roughly 550,000 cDNA molecules. TCRdb reanalysed the PCR reads using MiXCR and keeps one entry per CDR3 protein. The sample includes about 200,000 distinct CDR3 sequences, roughly 28% of them seen just once. V is TRBV7-9 and J is TRBJ1-1; D may be TRBD1 (5 bases). The material sequenced was blood. The clonotype comes from a girl aged 2 to 17 with multiple sclerosis. Written as DNA, the CDR3 is TGTGCCAGCAGCGATAATAAGGGACCGGGGACTGAAGCTTTCTTT. Translation gives CASSDNKGPGTEAFF.